The 8 T cell receptor beta chains below all came from one sample that was sequenced in a study of blood T cell repertoires in COVID-19. TCRdb's table, derived via immunoSEQ multiplex PCR, lists solely in-frame clones and lacks some. This table has some 70,000 clones, just under 80% appearing once. What was sequenced was peripheral blood. These receptors were taken from a woman in her sixties or seventies with acute or convalescent COVID-19.

The chain couples TRBV6-2 or TRBV6-3 to TRBJ1-1, with a possible D match to TRBD1 (6 bases). Trimming removed 1 base at V and 0 bases at J, with 6 bases between. The CDR3 is 14 residues long. Germline assignment: CDR1 MNHEY and CDR2 SVGEGT. The CDR3 spells CASSYWTVNTEAFF. The CDR3 DNA reads as TGTGCCAGCAGTTACTGGACAGTGAACACTGAAGCTTTCTTT.

This rearrangement joins TRBV7-8 to TRBJ1-1; a possible D gene is TRBD1 (6 bases). This CDR3 has 13 residues. V lost 8 bases and J 4 bases, leaving 14 bases between the germline ends. The germline V gene encodes CDR1 SGHVS and CDR2 FQNEAQ. CDR3 sequence (DNA): TGTGCCAGCGGAGGACAGAGGGGCACTGAAGCTTTCTTT. Protein sequence: CASGGQRGTEAFF.

This clone was counted once. V and J are TRBV18 and TRBJ2-5, with D possibly matching TRBD2 (5 bases). CDR3 size: 14 residues. Trimming shortened V by 2 bases and J by 4 bases, and 11 bases separated the two germline ends. Germline CDR1 KGHSH, CDR2 LQKENI. The CDR3 bases are TGTGCCAGCTCACCAGAAGAGGGTCGAGAGACCCAGTACTTC. Translating gives CASSPEEGRETQYF.

This chain links TRBV10-3 with TRBJ2-5; TRBD2 agrees at 10 bases. This CDR3 is built from 16 residues. Germline lookup yields CDR1 ENHRY and CDR2 SYGVKD. V lost 0 bases, J lost 5 bases, and 6 bases stayed unmatched. CDR3 sequence (DNA): TGTGCCATCAGTGAGTCGAAGCGGGGGGGCGTGGAGACCCAGTACTTC. It specifies CAISESKRGGVETQYF.

V is TRBV6-2 or TRBV6-3 and J is TRBJ2-7; D might be TRBD2 (5 bases). V was pared by 5 bases and J by 0 bases, with 11 bases between. The CDR3 contains 14 residues. CDR1 and CDR2 (germline): MNHEY, SVGEGT. CDR3 protein: CASSDPGVSYEQYF. The CDR3 DNA reads as TGTGCCAGCAGTGACCCCGGGGTCTCCTACGAGCAGTACTTC.

The chain recombines TRBV9 with TRBJ1-2; TRBD1 aligns across 7 bases. The junction had 9 bases not matched to a gene; V was cut back by 7 bases and J by 3 bases. This CDR3 spans 14 amino acids. Per the germline V gene, CDR1 is SGDLS and CDR2 is YYNGEE. CDR3 DNA sequence: TGTGCCAGCGCCCAGGGGGAAACCGACTATGGCTACACCTTC. Protein product: CASAQGETDYGYTF.

This chain connects TRBV7-2 to TRBJ1-5; a weak D match, TRBD1 (6 bases). From germline, CDR1 is SGHTA and CDR2 FQGNSA. V lost 5 bases and J 4 bases, leaving 15 bases between the germline ends. The CDR3 has 15 amino acids. CDR3 sequence (DNA): TGTGCCAGCAGCCAAGGGGGTACGGGGAATCAGCCCCAGCATTTT. It specifies CASSQGGTGNQPQHF.

The V call is TRBV5-6, the J call TRBJ1-2; D unclear. Germline CDR1 SGHDT, CDR2 YYEEEE. The CDR3 loop spans 14 amino acids. V lost 0 bases, J lost 8 bases, and 14 bases lay in between. DNA of the CDR3: TGTGCCAGCAGCTTGGCTGCACTCCCGCGGGGCTACACCTTC. Protein sequence: CASSLAALPRGYTF. The full variable domain, completed using reference TRBV5-6 and TRBJ1-2, is DAGVTQSPTHLIKTRGQQVTLRCSPKSGHDTVSWYQQALGQGPQFIFQYYEEEERQRGNFPDRFSGHQFPNYSSELNVNALLLGDSALYLCASSLAALPRGYTFGSGTRLTVV.